This is a list of T cell receptor beta chains from one sample in a study of OX40 agonist ivuxolimab in advanced cancers. TCRdb keeps only in-frame clones here, not all; method: immunoSEQ multiplex PCR. The data contain roughly 49,000 clones, around 85% of them singletons. The sequenced sample was CD4+ or CD8+ T cells sorted from blood, obtained in a trial of the OX40 agonist ivuxolimab. The receptors shown here come from an adult with an advanced solid tumor such as melanoma, head and neck, liver or kidney cancer. Both conserved end residues are trimmed from each CDR3. D genes are given only for firm matches. Rows may omit the clone size; those that give it use once, few, many or a size class.

d_gene: TRBD1; v_gene: TRBV6-1; j_gene: TRBJ1-6; abundance: medium-sized; CDR3aa: ASSLGQDYNSPLH
d_gene: NA; v_gene: TRBV5-1; j_gene: TRBJ2-5; abundance: once; CDR3aa: ASSSWTGQETQY
d_gene: TRBD2; v_gene: TRBV19; j_gene: TRBJ2-3; abundance: NA; CDR3aa: ASSRLAGHTDTQY
d_gene: TRBD1; v_gene: TRBV28; j_gene: TRBJ1-4; abundance: NA; CDR3aa: ASRSTGAGEKLF
d_gene: NA; v_gene: TRBV27; j_gene: TRBJ2-1; abundance: NA; CDR3aa: ASSLYSYNEQF
d_gene: TRBD1; v_gene: TRBV6-5; j_gene: TRBJ1-2; abundance: NA; CDR3aa: ASRDETGSGYT
d_gene: NA; v_gene: TRBV5-1; j_gene: TRBJ2-3; abundance: NA; CDR3aa: ASSIQGIGTDTQY
d_gene: NA; v_gene: TRBV28; j_gene: TRBJ1-1; abundance: NA; CDR3aa: ASSLRGATEAF
d_gene: NA; v_gene: TRBV5-1; j_gene: TRBJ1-5; abundance: NA; CDR3aa: ASSLGWDSNQPQH
d_gene: NA; v_gene: TRBV7-9; j_gene: TRBJ1-5; abundance: NA; CDR3aa: ASSPPFDQPQH
d_gene: TRBD1; v_gene: TRBV6-1; j_gene: TRBJ1-6; abundance: NA; CDR3aa: ASVGQGASSSPLH
d_gene: TRBD2; v_gene: TRBV7-7; j_gene: TRBJ2-3; abundance: NA; CDR3aa: ASSFWASGGSTDTQY
d_gene: NA; v_gene: TRBV6-6; j_gene: TRBJ2-3; abundance: NA; CDR3aa: ASSYGGNTDTQY
d_gene: TRBD1; v_gene: TRBV4-3; j_gene: TRBJ2-3; abundance: NA; CDR3aa: ASSPDSWTGVSTDTQY
d_gene: TRBD2; v_gene: TRBV19; j_gene: TRBJ2-1; abundance: NA; CDR3aa: ASSISFLRLESGGYNEQF
d_gene: NA; v_gene: TRBV7-9; j_gene: TRBJ1-1; abundance: NA; CDR3aa: ASSSGQSTEAF
d_gene: NA; v_gene: TRBV4-1; j_gene: TRBJ2-3; abundance: NA; CDR3aa: ASSQVAGNSGDTQY
d_gene: TRBD1; v_gene: TRBV7-2; j_gene: TRBJ2-1; abundance: NA; CDR3aa: ASSLDQGAFNEQF
d_gene: NA; v_gene: TRBV29-1; j_gene: TRBJ1-2; abundance: few; CDR3aa: SVNSPGQSYYGYT
d_gene: NA; v_gene: TRBV6-1; j_gene: TRBJ1-2; abundance: NA; CDR3aa: ASSEELGEYGYT
d_gene: TRBD1; v_gene: TRBV4-1; j_gene: TRBJ2-7; abundance: NA; CDR3aa: ASSPFPGQAAYEQY
d_gene: TRBD1; v_gene: TRBV30; j_gene: TRBJ1-2; abundance: NA; CDR3aa: AWRRGQDYGYT
d_gene: NA; v_gene: TRBV6-1; j_gene: TRBJ1-2; abundance: NA; CDR3aa: ASRLGQGPFGGYT
d_gene: NA; v_gene: TRBV6-5; j_gene: TRBJ2-3; abundance: NA; CDR3aa: ASSYSNGIGDTQY
d_gene: NA; v_gene: TRBV7-9; j_gene: TRBJ2-3; abundance: NA; CDR3aa: ASSYRDSTDTQY
d_gene: NA; v_gene: TRBV7-9; j_gene: TRBJ1-1; abundance: NA; CDR3aa: ASSVGGVNTEAF
d_gene: TRBD2; v_gene: TRBV7-3; j_gene: TRBJ2-3; abundance: NA; CDR3aa: ASSLVRGGRDTQY
d_gene: NA; v_gene: TRBV9; j_gene: TRBJ1-1; abundance: NA; CDR3aa: ASSVLTGDNTEAF
d_gene: TRBD2; v_gene: TRBV25-1; j_gene: TRBJ2-4; abundance: NA; CDR3aa: ASSEYQTSGGRNIQY
d_gene: TRBD2; v_gene: TRBV6-1; j_gene: TRBJ2-1; abundance: NA; CDR3aa: ASSEVASGDNEQF
d_gene: NA; v_gene: TRBV29-1; j_gene: TRBJ1-2; abundance: NA; CDR3aa: SVEQGSYGYT
d_gene: NA; v_gene: TRBV6-5; j_gene: TRBJ1-1; abundance: NA; CDR3aa: ASSYSLGGTEAF
d_gene: TRBD1; v_gene: TRBV4-2; j_gene: TRBJ1-2; abundance: NA; CDR3aa: ASSLGQGANGYT
d_gene: NA; v_gene: TRBV4-1; j_gene: TRBJ1-5; abundance: few; CDR3aa: ASSQTRTRGPNQPQH
d_gene: TRBD1; v_gene: TRBV28; j_gene: TRBJ1-1; abundance: NA; CDR3aa: ASSLLGRGYLNTEAF
d_gene: TRBD2; v_gene: TRBV11-3; j_gene: TRBJ2-1; abundance: NA; CDR3aa: ASSLDLLAGSNNEQF
d_gene: NA; v_gene: TRBV7-2; j_gene: TRBJ2-6; abundance: NA; CDR3aa: ASFATSGANVLT
d_gene: TRBD1; v_gene: TRBV4-2; j_gene: TRBJ2-7; abundance: NA; CDR3aa: ASSSGTGIYEQY
d_gene: NA; v_gene: TRBV28; j_gene: TRBJ2-4; abundance: NA; CDR3aa: ASSSGGNIAKNIQY
d_gene: NA; v_gene: TRBV5-1; j_gene: TRBJ2-1; abundance: NA; CDR3aa: ASSPGGANYNEQF
d_gene: NA; v_gene: TRBV28; j_gene: TRBJ2-1; abundance: NA; CDR3aa: ASRIRDNYNEQF
d_gene: NA; v_gene: TRBV2; j_gene: TRBJ2-1; abundance: many; CDR3aa: ASKTVSYNEQF
d_gene: TRBD1; v_gene: TRBV5-4; j_gene: TRBJ2-7; abundance: NA; CDR3aa: ASSTRDRVHEQY
d_gene: TRBD2; v_gene: TRBV6-1; j_gene: TRBJ2-5; abundance: NA; CDR3aa: ANSLAGGQETQY
d_gene: NA; v_gene: TRBV27; j_gene: TRBJ2-2; abundance: NA; CDR3aa: ASSWGSGGTGELF
d_gene: TRBD1; v_gene: TRBV6-5; j_gene: TRBJ2-7; abundance: NA; CDR3aa: ASSPVADRGLRQY
d_gene: TRBD2; v_gene: TRBV29-1; j_gene: TRBJ2-5; abundance: NA; CDR3aa: SVPTSSETQY
d_gene: TRBD1; v_gene: TRBV19; j_gene: TRBJ1-1; abundance: once; CDR3aa: ASSFRTGRNTEAF
d_gene: NA; v_gene: TRBV28; j_gene: TRBJ1-5; abundance: NA; CDR3aa: ASSTGINQPQH
d_gene: TRBD1; v_gene: TRBV5-1; j_gene: TRBJ2-5; abundance: NA; CDR3aa: ASTTGGGETQY